This T cell receptor (beta chain) was found in a study of vaccination effects on CD4 cells after COVID-19. Turning to the study itself: Samples gathered post-vaccine arrived a median of 72 days past the second dose.

V gave up 5 bases and J gave up 8 bases; unmatched junction bases: 10. Germline V gene data show CDR1 as SGHNT and CDR2 as YENEEA. This CDR3 is 14 amino acids long. About this clone: Its antigen is unidentified.

Following culture for approximately ten days, CD4+ T cells were isolated. Confirmation by PCR established that the person had SARS-CoV-2 infection between March and December 2020. BNT162b2 vaccine or mRNA-1273 vaccine was given to participants in two doses. Sequencing was performed with immunoSEQ multiplex PCR; in TCRdb, only in-frame clones are kept and a portion is missing. The sample contains around 50,000 clones, 65% to 75% of which appear only once. Sequences were derived from CD4+ T cells from PBMCs cultured without peptide, sampled after COVID-19 vaccination. V gene TRBV11-3 combines with J gene TRBJ1-2; 8 positions agree with TRBD1. The sequence came from a human donor who had a prior SARS-CoV-2 infection. The CDR3 is CASSPGQGRTGYTF. CDR3 DNA: TGTGCCAGCAGCCCTGGACAGGGTAGGACCGGCTACACCTTC.